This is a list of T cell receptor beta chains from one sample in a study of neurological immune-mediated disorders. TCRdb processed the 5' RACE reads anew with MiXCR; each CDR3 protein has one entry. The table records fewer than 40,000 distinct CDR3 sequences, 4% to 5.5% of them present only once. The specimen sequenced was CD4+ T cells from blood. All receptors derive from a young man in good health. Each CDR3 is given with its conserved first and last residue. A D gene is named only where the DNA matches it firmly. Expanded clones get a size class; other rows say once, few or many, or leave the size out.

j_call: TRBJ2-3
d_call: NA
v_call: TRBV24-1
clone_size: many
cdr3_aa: CATSVGGGTDTQYF
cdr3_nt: TGTGCCACCAGTGTTGGAGGGGGCACAGATACGCAGTATTTT

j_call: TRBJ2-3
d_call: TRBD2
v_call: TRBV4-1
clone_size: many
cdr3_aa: CASSQLTSGGQDTQYF
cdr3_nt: TGCGCCAGCAGCCAGCTAACTAGCGGGGGACAGGATACGCAGTATTTT

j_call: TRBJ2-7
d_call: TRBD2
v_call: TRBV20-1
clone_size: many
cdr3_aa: CSARDTSGLAGGYEQYF
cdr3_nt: TGCAGTGCTAGAGATACATCGGGACTAGCGGGGGGATACGAGCAGTACTTC

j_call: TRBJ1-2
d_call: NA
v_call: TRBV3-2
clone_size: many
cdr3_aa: CASSYRDQAGGYTF
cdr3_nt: TGTGCCAGCAGCTACAGGGATCAGGCGGGTGGCTACACCTTC

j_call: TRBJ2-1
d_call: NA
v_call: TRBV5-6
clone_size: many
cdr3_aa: CASSFGGTTYNEQFF
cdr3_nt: TGTGCCAGCAGCTTTGGCGGAACTACCTACAATGAGCAGTTCTTC

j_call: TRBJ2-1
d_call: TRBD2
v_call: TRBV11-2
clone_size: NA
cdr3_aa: CASSFTLGGANEQFF
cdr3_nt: TGTGCCAGCAGCTTTACTCTCGGGGGGGCCAATGAGCAGTTCTTC

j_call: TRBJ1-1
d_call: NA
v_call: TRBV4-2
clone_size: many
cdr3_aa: CASSQDLSVDTEAFF
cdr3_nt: TGTGCCAGCAGCCAAGACCTAAGTGTCGACACTGAAGCTTTCTTT

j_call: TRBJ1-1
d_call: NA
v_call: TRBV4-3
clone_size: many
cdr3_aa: CASSQEGTREAFF
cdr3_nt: TGCGCCAGCAGCCAAGAAGGAACAAGGGAGGCTTTCTTT

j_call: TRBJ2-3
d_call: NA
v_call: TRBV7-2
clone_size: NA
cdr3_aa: CASRLRVADTQYF
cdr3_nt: TGTGCCAGCAGACTACGGGTCGCAGATACGCAGTATTTT

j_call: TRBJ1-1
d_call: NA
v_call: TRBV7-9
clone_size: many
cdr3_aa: CASSTRTNEAFF
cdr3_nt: TGTGCCAGCAGCACCAGAACAAATGAAGCTTTCTTT

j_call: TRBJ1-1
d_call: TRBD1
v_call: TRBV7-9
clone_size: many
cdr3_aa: CASSSPDRGYTEAFF
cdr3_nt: TGTGCCAGCAGCTCCCCGGACAGGGGATACACTGAAGCTTTCTTT

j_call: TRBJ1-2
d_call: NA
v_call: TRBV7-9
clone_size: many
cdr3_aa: CASSFRATNYGYTF
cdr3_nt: TGTGCCAGCAGCTTCCGGGCCACTAACTATGGCTACACCTTC

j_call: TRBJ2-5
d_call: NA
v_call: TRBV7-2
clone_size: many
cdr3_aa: CASSFDRQDTAQYF
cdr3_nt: TGTGCCAGCAGCTTCGACAGACAGGATACGGCCCAGTACTTC

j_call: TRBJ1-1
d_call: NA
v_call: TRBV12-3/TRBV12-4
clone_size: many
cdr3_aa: CASSLSGREGAEAFF
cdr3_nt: TGTGCCAGCAGTTTATCAGGCAGGGAGGGAGCTGAAGCTTTCTTT

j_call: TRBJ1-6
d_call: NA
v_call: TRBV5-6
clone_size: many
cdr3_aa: CASSLSTRTDSPLHF
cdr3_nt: TGTGCCAGCAGCTTAAGCACAAGGACCGATTCACCCCTCCACTTT

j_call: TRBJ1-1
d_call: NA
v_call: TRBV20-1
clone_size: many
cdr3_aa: CSAASPEGSEAFF
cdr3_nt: TGCAGTGCCGCGTCCCCAGAGGGCAGCGAGGCTTTCTTT

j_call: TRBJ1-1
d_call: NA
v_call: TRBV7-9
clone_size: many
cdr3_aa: CASSGRQGDTEAFF
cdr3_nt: TGTGCCAGCAGCGGGCGACAAGGTGACACTGAAGCTTTCTTT

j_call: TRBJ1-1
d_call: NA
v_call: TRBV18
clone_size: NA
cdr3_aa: CATSQGRQEAFF
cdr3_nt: TGTGCCACCTCTCAGGGCAGGCAGGAAGCTTTCTTT

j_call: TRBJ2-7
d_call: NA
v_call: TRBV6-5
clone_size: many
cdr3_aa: CASSYQAGAYEQYF
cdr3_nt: TGTGCCAGCAGTTACCAGGCAGGGGCCTACGAGCAGTACTTC

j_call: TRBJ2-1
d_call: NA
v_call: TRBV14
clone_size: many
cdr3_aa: CASSLAGAYNEQFF
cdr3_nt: TGTGCCAGCAGCCTCGCAGGGGCCTACAATGAGCAGTTCTTC

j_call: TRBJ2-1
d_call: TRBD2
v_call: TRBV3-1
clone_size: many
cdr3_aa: CASSQVRGGPSFGRFF
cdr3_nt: TGTGCCAGCAGCCAAGTCCGCGGGGGGCCAAGTTTCGGTCGGTTCTTC

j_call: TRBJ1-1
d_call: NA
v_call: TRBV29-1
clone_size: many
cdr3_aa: CSVGQTSNTEAFF
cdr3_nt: TGCAGCGTTGGGCAGACCAGTAACACTGAAGCTTTCTTT

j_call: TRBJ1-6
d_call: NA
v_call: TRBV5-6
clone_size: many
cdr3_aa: CASSLGGRELSPLHF
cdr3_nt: TGTGCCAGCAGCTTGGGCGGCAGGGAGTTGTCACCCCTCCACTTT

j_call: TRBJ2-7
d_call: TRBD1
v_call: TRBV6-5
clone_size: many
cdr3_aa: CASSPLTGPYEQYF
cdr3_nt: TGTGCCAGCAGCCCTCTGACAGGGCCCTACGAGCAGTACTTC

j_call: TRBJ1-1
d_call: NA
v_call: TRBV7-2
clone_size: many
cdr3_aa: CASSFLGGKTEAFF
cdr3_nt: TGTGCCAGCAGCTTCTTGGGGGGTAAAACTGAAGCTTTCTTT

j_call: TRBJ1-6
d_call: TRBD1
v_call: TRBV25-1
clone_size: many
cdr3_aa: CASSSGPRDRLDSPLHF
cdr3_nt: TGTGCCAGCAGTAGCGGCCCCCGGGACAGACTCGATTCACCCCTCCACTTT

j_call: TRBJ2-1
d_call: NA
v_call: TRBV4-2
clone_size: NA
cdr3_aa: CASSQDISAVSYNEQFF
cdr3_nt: TGTGCCAGCAGCCAAGATATATCTGCTGTCTCCTACAATGAGCAGTTCTTC

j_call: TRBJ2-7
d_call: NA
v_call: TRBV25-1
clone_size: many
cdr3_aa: CASSRLNEQYF
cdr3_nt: TGTGCCAGCAGCCGGTTGAACGAGCAGTACTTC

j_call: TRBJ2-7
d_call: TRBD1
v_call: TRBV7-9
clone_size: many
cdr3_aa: CASSFGQGTYEQYF
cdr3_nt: TGTGCCAGCAGCTTCGGACAGGGGACCTACGAGCAGTACTTC

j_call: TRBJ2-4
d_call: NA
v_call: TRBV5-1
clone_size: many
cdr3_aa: CASSLEADAIQYF
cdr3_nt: TGCGCCAGCAGCTTGGAGGCTGACGCCATTCAGTACTTC

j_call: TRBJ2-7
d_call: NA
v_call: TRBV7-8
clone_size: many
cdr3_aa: CASSSPRTEPYEQYF
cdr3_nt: TGTGCCAGCAGCTCGCCCCGGACAGAGCCGTACGAGCAGTACTTC

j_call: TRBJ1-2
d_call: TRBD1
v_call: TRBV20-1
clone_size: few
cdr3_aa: CSASEGTGMIYGYTF
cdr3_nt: TGCAGTGCTAGCGAAGGGACAGGGATGATCTATGGCTACACCTTC

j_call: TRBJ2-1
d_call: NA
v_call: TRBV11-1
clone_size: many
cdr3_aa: CASSRRIGQSYNEQFF
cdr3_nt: TGTGCCAGCAGCAGGAGGATCGGACAGAGTTACAATGAGCAGTTCTTC

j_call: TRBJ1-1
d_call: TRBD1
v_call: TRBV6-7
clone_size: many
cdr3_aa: CASSYSRDRDALKENTEAFF
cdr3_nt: TGTGCCAGCAGTTACTCGAGGGACAGGGACGCTCTTAAGGAGAACACTGAAGCTTTCTTT

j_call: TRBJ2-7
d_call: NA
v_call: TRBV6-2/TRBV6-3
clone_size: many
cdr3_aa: CASTNPPISYEQYF
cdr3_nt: TGTGCCAGCACTAACCCCCCTATTTCCTACGAGCAGTACTTC

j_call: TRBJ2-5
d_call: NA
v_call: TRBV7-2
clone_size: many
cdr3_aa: CASSFSGAETQYF
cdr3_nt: TGTGCCAGCAGCTTCAGTGGGGCGGAGACCCAGTACTTC

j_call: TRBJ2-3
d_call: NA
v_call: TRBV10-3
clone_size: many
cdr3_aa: CAISGRSVSTDTQYF
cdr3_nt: TGTGCCATCAGTGGCAGGAGCGTGAGCACAGATACGCAGTATTTT

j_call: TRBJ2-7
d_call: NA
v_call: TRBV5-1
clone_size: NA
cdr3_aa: CASTIRASGEQYF
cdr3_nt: TGCGCCAGCACCATAAGGGCATCGGGGGAGCAGTACTTC

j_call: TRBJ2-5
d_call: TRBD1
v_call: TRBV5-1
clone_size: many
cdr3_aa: CASSLGGQGALETQYF
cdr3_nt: TGCGCCAGCAGCTTAGGTGGGCAGGGGGCTTTGGAGACCCAGTACTTC

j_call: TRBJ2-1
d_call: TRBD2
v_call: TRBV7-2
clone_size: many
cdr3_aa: CASSLGDRDPGLAGGREYNEQFF
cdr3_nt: TGTGCCAGCAGCTTAGGTGATAGGGACCCGGGACTAGCGGGGGGCAGGGAATACAATGAGCAGTTCTTC

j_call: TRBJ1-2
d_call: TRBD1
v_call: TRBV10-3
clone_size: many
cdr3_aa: CAMGTGENYGYTF
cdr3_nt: TGTGCCATGGGGACAGGCGAGAACTATGGCTACACCTTC

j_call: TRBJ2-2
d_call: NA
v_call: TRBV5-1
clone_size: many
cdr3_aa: CASSLAWNTGELFF
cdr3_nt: TGCGCCAGCAGCTTGGCGTGGAACACCGGGGAGCTGTTTTTT

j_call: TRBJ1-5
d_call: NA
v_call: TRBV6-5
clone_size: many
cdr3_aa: CASKVQGSSNQPQHF
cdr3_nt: TGTGCCAGCAAGGTACAGGGAAGTAGCAATCAGCCCCAGCATTTT

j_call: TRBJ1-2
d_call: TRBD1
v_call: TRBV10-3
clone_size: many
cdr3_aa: CAISDGAGQGLGGYTF
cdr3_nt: TGTGCCATCAGTGACGGAGCGGGACAGGGCCTAGGCGGCTACACCTTC